This T cell receptor (beta chain) appears in the sequencing data of a study of breast tumors, draining lymph nodes, adjacent tissues. Note on this clonotype: Germline and junction disagree at one end, which may indicate a read error.

Germline loops: CDR1 LNHDA, CDR2 SQIVND (reference sequence). This CDR3 is 13 amino acids long. One entry per CDR3 protein, called by TCRdb with MiXCR from the multiplex PCR reads. The sample contains 200,000 or so distinct CDR3 sequences, around a third of which appear only once. Samples came from axillary lymph nodes draining the breast cancer. Sequencing was carried out using axillary lymph node tissue. This sequence originates from a female donor with breast cancer. Some clones in this sample may be carry-over from other donors' samples. The genes are TRBV19 and TRBJ1-2; D remains ambiguous. CDR3 sequence: CASSRKINYGCTF. CDR3 nucleotide sequence: TGTGCCAGTAGCCGCAAGATTAACTACGGCTGCACCTTC.